The text below deals with one TCR beta chain. Negative isolation was used for CD8+ and CD4+ T cells, and FACS enrichment was applied to TEMRA cells. The germline gives CDR1 MNHEY, CDR2 SMNVEV (reference sequence). CDR3 length: 11 residues. V lost 7 bases to trimming and J lost 5 bases, with 8 bases between them. The data stem from a study of CD8 T cells in Susac syndrome. Random hexamers primed reverse transcription of roughly 0.5 to 1 ug RNA. TCRdb called the immunoSEQ multiplex PCR reads again in MiXCR, with one record for every CDR3 protein. In the table there are 200,000 to 250,000 distinct CDR3 sequences, around 93% of which are singletons.

The V gene is TRBV27, the J gene TRBJ2-5; D gene unclear. The specimen sequenced was CD4+ T cells from PBMCs. The source of this sequence is a human donor with multiple sclerosis. In nucleotides, the CDR3 is TGTGCCAGCAAAATGGGGGAGACCCAGTACTTC. Residues: CASKMGETQYF.